Listed here are 25 T cell receptor beta chains from one sample, sequenced in a study of Graves' ophthalmopathy and Graves' hyperthyroidism. RNA transcripts were the source from which TCR beta CDR3 regions were amplified. HTBI-primed RT-PCR formed the first round, and a multiplex PCR formed the second. TCRdb reprocessed the multiplex PCR reads with MiXCR, giving one entry per CDR3 protein. The table includes 600,000 to 950,000 distinct CDR3 sequences, roughly two fifths detected once. Sequencing was performed on peripheral blood. These receptors were collected from an adult man with Graves' ophthalmopathy.

This clonotype was seen a handful of times. The chain combines TRBV9 with TRBJ1-1; 12 positions match TRBD1. CDR1 and CDR2 from the germline V gene are SGDLS and YYNGEE. The CDR3 spans 15 residues. V trimming: 4 bases; J trimming: 5 bases; junction bases outside the gene matches: 6. In DNA form, the CDR3 reads TGTGCCAGCAGCAAAGGGACAGGGGGCCTGACTGAAGCTTTCTTT. The encoded protein is CASSKGTGGLTEAFF.

This clonotype has a handful of counts. The rearrangement uses TRBV30 and TRBJ2-7; D may be TRBD1 (6 bases). The length of the CDR3 is 11 residues. Trimming took off 0 bases at V and 10 bases at J, with 10 bases between the two ends. Germline CDR1 is GTSNPN and CDR2 is SVGIG (reference sequence). CDR3 sequence: CAWSVPQGQYF. CDR3 bases: TGTGCCTGGAGTGTACCACAGGGCCAGTACTTC. The entire variable domain, with the rest obtained from reference TRBV30 and TRBJ2-7, is as follows: SQTIHQWPATLVQPVGSPLSLECTVEGTSNPNLYWYRQAAGRGLQLLFYSVGIGQISSEVPQNLSASRPQDRQFILSSKKLLLSDSGFYLCAWSVPQGQYFGPGTRLTVT.

This clonotype was found many times. The chain has TRBV25-1 and TRBJ1-3; D unclear. Trimming left V 3 bases short and J 0 bases short, with 15 bases between. CDR3 length equals 17 residues. CDR1 is MGHDK and CDR2 is SYGVNS in the germline V gene. The CDR3 sequence is CASSDQYGPVSGNTIYF. For the CDR3, the DNA is TGTGCCAGCAGTGACCAATACGGACCGGTCTCTGGAAACACCATATATTTT.

This clonotype was detected ten times or more. V gene TRBV7-8 combines with J gene TRBJ2-5; 11 bases fit TRBD1. This CDR3 has 14 residues. The trim removed 5 bases at V and 4 bases at J, leaving 3 bases unmatched. Germline CDR1 SGHVS, CDR2 FQNEAQ. The CDR3 DNA sequence: TGTGCCAGCAGCCGTGGGACAGGGGGAGAGACCCAGTACTTC. Translating it yields CASSRGTGGETQYF.

This clonotype was observed a few times. J is TRBJ1-2 and V is TRBV24-1; tentatively, D is TRBD1 (5 bases). Per germline, CDR1 KGHDR and CDR2 SFDVKD. The CDR3 contains 13 residues. The V gene lost 4 bases and the J gene lost 8 bases, with 13 bases spanning the gap. CDR3 nucleotides: TGTGCCACCAGTGACCCCGGGACTAGCGGCTACACCTTC. Residues: CATSDPGTSGYTF.

This clonotype was counted a few times. This rearrangement joins TRBV5-1 to TRBJ2-7, with a possible D match to TRBD2 (5 bases). CDR3 length: 14 amino acids. The germline V gene encodes CDR1 SGHRS and CDR2 YFSETQ. Trimming removed 5 bases from V and 7 bases from J, with 19 bases in between. The CDR3 DNA sequence: TGCGCCAGCAGTCGGGGTCAGGCCTTGTTGGAGCAGTACTTC. Residues: CASSRGQALLEQYF.

This clonotype was detected only a few times. V and J are TRBV5-1 and TRBJ1-6, with D hard to call. Trimming removed 4 bases from V and 7 bases from J, with 15 bases in between. The CDR3 totals 15 residues. The germline V gene encodes CDR1 SGHRS and CDR2 YFSETQ. CDR3 protein: CASSREGGENSPLHF. The CDR3 DNA sequence: TGCGCCAGCAGCCGCGAGGGAGGTGAAAATTCACCCCTCCACTTT. Full variable domain (remainder filled in from reference TRBV5-1 and TRBJ1-6): KAGVTQTPRYLIKTRGQQVTLSCSPISGHRSVSWYQQTPGQGLQFLFEYFSETQRNKGNFPGRFSGRQFSNSRSEMNVSTLELGDSALYLCASSREGGENSPLHFGNGTRLTVT.

The V call is TRBV29-1, the J call TRBJ2-7; D call uncertain. V was cut by 6 bases and J by 4 bases, with 16 bases left in between. Germline V lookup: CDR1 SQVTM, CDR2 ANQGSEA. The CDR3 runs to 13 residues. CDR3 protein: CSVGLDFPYEQYF. The CDR3, as DNA: TGCAGCGTAGGCCTCGACTTCCCATACGAGCAGTACTTC.

This clonotype was counted once. The junction differs from germline at one of its ends, possibly a read error. The chain couples TRBV10-3 to TRBJ1-1; TRBD1 aligns across 9 bases. This CDR3 spans 15 amino acids. Germline CDR1 is ENHRY and CDR2 is SYGVKD. CDR3 amino acids: CASSSQQGANTEAFF. CDR3 coding DNA: TGTGCCAGCAGTTCTCAACAGGGGGCAAACACTGAAGCTTTCTTT.

The genes are TRBV10-3 and TRBJ2-5, with a tentative D call TRBD1 (7 bases). CDR3 length: 11 amino acids. The V gene's germline CDR1 is ENHRY and CDR2 SYGVKD. Trimming took 11 bases from V and 7 from J, leaving 14 bases between them. DNA of the CDR3: TGTGCCGGGGGGACAGCGGGGACCCAGTACTTC. Protein sequence: CAGGTAGTQYF.

The chain joins TRBV2 to TRBJ1-3; 10 bases match TRBD1. Germline CDR1 SNHLY, CDR2 FYNNEI. The J segment lost 4 bases and the V segment lost 7 bases, leaving 4 bases of the junction unmatched. The CDR3 is 14 amino acids. The chain's CDR3 is CASKGTGEGNTIYF. In DNA, the CDR3 is TGTGCCAGCAAAGGGACAGGGGAAGGAAACACCATATATTTT.

This clonotype was counted between two and nine times. This chain links TRBV6-4 with TRBJ2-7, with 10 nucleotides matching TRBD2. Germline V gene sequence: CDR1 MRHNA, CDR2 SNTAGT. The CDR3 sequence is 14 residues long. The V segment lost 5 bases and the J segment 6 bases; nucleotides outside the gene matches: 7. The DNA for the CDR3 is TGTGCCAGCAGTTACCTAGCGGGAGAGAGCGAGCAGTACTTC. This gives the protein CASSYLAGESEQYF.

To note about this clonotype: The junction differs from germline at one of its ends, possibly a read error. The V call is TRBV30, the J call TRBJ2-5, with D possibly being TRBD2 (6 bases). This CDR3 has 15 residues. The germline gives CDR1 GTSNPN, CDR2 SVGIG (reference sequence). Here the CDR3 reads CAWSSTGASQETQYF. As DNA, the CDR3 is TGTGCTTGGAGTAGTACGGGAGCTAGCCAAGAGACCCAGTACTTC.

This clonotype came up a few times. The rearrangement joins TRBV28 to TRBJ2-5; D gene uncertain. Trimming cost V 1 base and J 7 bases, with 13 bases left between them. The germline CDR1 and CDR2 sequences are MDHEN and SYDVKM. The CDR3 contains 14 residues. The CDR3 spells CASSLSEPPWTQYF. The CDR3 DNA is TGTGCCAGCAGTTTATCGGAACCGCCTTGGACCCAGTACTTC.

J is TRBJ1-2 and V is TRBV2, with 8 bases lining up with TRBD1. This CDR3 comprises 13 residues. J gave up 2 bases and V 6 bases, and 2 bases lay outside the gene matches. CDR1 SNHLY and CDR2 FYNNEI come from the germline V gene. The CDR3 is CASRGQVNYGYTF. The CDR3 DNA reads as TGTGCCAGCAGGGGACAGGTCAACTATGGCTACACCTTC.

The J gene is TRBJ1-1, the V gene TRBV6-6; D may be TRBD1 (5 bases). CDR1 MNHNY and CDR2 SVGAGI come from the germline V gene (reference sequence). V was trimmed by 5 bases and J by 1 base, leaving 17 bases between them. The CDR3 sequence is 16 residues long. The CDR3 here is CASSEEAGQRNTEAFF. The CDR3 DNA reads TGTGCCAGCAGTGAAGAGGCAGGGCAGAGGAACACTGAAGCTTTCTTT.

In this sample, this clonotype turned up many times. V and J are TRBV20-1 and TRBJ1-2; 10 positions agree with TRBD1. V trimming: 8 bases; J trimming: 2 bases; junction bases outside the gene matches: 5. Looked up from germline, CDR1 is DFQATT and CDR2 is SNEGSKA (reference sequence). The CDR3 has 13 residues. CDR3 DNA: TGCAGTTATGGGACAGGGGCGAACTATGGCTACACCTTC. Translated: CSYGTGANYGYTF.

The genes are TRBV2 and TRBJ2-5; the match to TRBD2 covers 9 bases. CDR3 length equals 13 residues. V trimming: 4 bases; J trimming: 9 bases; junction bases outside the gene matches: 6. Germline lookup yields CDR1 SNHLY and CDR2 FYNNEI. The CDR3 loop is CASSASGVPPQYF. The CDR3 coding sequence is TGTGCCAGCAGTGCTAGCGGGGTCCCCCCCCAGTACTTC.

Comment on this clonotype: A much bigger clone sits one base away, suggesting this may be a read error. The conserved phenylalanine or tryptophan is not found at the CDR3 terminus, so this likely reflects a read error. The chain links TRBV9 to TRBJ1-6; D remains unclear. Trimming removed 7 bases from V and 6 bases from J, with 11 bases in between. The CDR3 length is 13 residues. The germline V gene encodes CDR1 SGDLS and CDR2 YYNGEE. CDR3 loop: CASHTVANSPLHL. The CDR3 nucleotides are TGTGCCAGCCATACAGTAGCTAATTCACCCCTCCACCTT.

This clonotype showed up many times. The V gene is TRBV2, the J gene TRBJ1-3; D call uncertain. Germline assignment: CDR1 SNHLY and CDR2 FYNNEI. This CDR3 has 13 residues. Deletions cut 8 bases from V and 4 bases from J, with 12 bases between. DNA for the CDR3: TGTGCCAGCGGGTCACAATTAGGAAACACCATATATTTT. Its protein product is CASGSQLGNTIYF.

This clonotype occurred once. The V gene is TRBV6-2 or TRBV6-3, the J gene TRBJ1-1; maybe TRBD1 (5 bases). Germline CDR1 and CDR2: MNHEY and SVGEGT. The CDR3 loop spans 15 amino acids. V was pared by 4 bases and J by 4 bases, with 16 bases between. CDR3 in amino acids: CASSFLARDFTEAFF. The DNA for the CDR3 is TGTGCCAGCAGTTTTCTTGCCAGGGACTTCACTGAAGCTTTCTTT.

The chain employs TRBV10-2 and TRBJ1-6, with D possibly being TRBD1 (6 bases). CDR1 WSHSY and CDR2 SAAADI come from the germline V gene. The CDR3 is made up of 14 amino acids. The V gene lost 6 bases and the J gene lost 7 bases, with 13 bases spanning the gap. CDR3 bases: TGCGCCAGCAGCGAAAACAGGGTCAATTCACCCCTCCACTTT. This sequence encodes CASSENRVNSPLHF.

This clonotype was counted a few times. V gene TRBV19 combines with J gene TRBJ2-7; D not certain. The CDR3 runs 13 residues. The V gene lost 9 bases and the J gene lost 0 bases, with 12 bases spanning the gap. Looked up from germline, CDR1 is LNHDA and CDR2 is SQIVND (reference sequence). The CDR3 region is CASSLFPSYEQYF. Here the CDR3 DNA reads TGTGCCAGCAGCTTATTCCCCTCCTACGAGCAGTACTTC.

V is TRBV25-1 and J is TRBJ1-2; no clear D gene. This CDR3 has 14 residues. Germline V gene sequence: CDR1 MGHDK, CDR2 SYGVNS. Trimming shortened V by 5 bases and J by 5 bases, and 15 bases separated the two germline ends. The CDR3 loop reads CASSFPLKEYGYTF. The CDR3 nucleotides read TGTGCCAGCAGTTTCCCCCTCAAAGAATATGGCTACACCTTC.

In its sample, this clonotype was seen many times. The chain is built from TRBV7-9 and TRBJ2-2, with no clear D. The V gene lost 1 base and the J gene lost 2 bases, with 2 bases spanning the gap. CDR1 and CDR2 from the germline V gene are SEHNR and FQNEAQ (reference sequence). This CDR3 comprises 13 residues. In nucleotides, the CDR3 is TGTGCCAGCAGCTTAGAAAACACCGGGGAGCTGTTTTTT. This sequence encodes CASSLENTGELFF.